A single TCR beta chain is shown here with its context. Antigen unknown. The sorting of each CD8+ T cell subset was done in triplicate, at 250,000 to 300,000 cells each. The data were taken from a study of CXCR3-negative and CXCR3-positive naive CD8 T cells. As for the study in general: Summed over all libraries, TRB reads came to about 140 million, with about 1.5 +/- 0.3 million per library. General study points: TRB CDR3s were more hydrophobic in CXCR3-positive than in CXCR3-negative naive cells. It was found that naive subsets had comparable surface CD5, and TCR strength was inferred from TRB CDR3 properties.

UMI-labeled 5' RACE yielded the TRB cDNA libraries. Using the 5' RACE reads, TCRdb records one entry per CDR3 protein without DNA. The sample table sets out 50,000 to 70,000 distinct CDR3 sequences. Germline values: CDR1 ENHRY, CDR2 SYGVKD. The CDR3 is made up of 15 amino acids. This receptor was identified in a human donor in good health. Some clones in this sample may be carry-over from other donors' samples. The source material was naive CXCR3+ CD8+ T cells from blood. Subset specified: CD45RO-CCR7+CD27+CD95- naive CD8+ T cells expressing CXCR3 (TNR3+). The V and J genes are TRBV10-3 and TRBJ2-5. CDR3 in amino acids: CATSESEQVQETQYF.